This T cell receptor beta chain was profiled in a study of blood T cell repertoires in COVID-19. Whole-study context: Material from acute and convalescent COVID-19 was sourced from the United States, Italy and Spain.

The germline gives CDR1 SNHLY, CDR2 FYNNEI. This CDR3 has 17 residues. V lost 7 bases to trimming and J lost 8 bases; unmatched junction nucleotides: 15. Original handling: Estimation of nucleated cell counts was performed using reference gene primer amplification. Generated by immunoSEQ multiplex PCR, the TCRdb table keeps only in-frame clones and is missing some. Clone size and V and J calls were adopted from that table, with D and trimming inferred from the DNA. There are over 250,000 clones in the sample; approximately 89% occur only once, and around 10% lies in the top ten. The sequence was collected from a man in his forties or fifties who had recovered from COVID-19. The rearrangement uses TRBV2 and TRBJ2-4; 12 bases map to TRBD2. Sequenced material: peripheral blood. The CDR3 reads CASTENWLAGGSDIQYF. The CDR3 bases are TGTGCCAGCACCGAAAACTGGCTAGCGGGAGGGTCGGACATTCAGTACTTC. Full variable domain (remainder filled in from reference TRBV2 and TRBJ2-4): EPEVTQTPSHQVTQMGQEVILRCVPISNHLYFYWYRQILGQKVEFLVSFYNNEISEKSEIFDDQFSVERPDGSNFTLKIRSTKLEDSAMYFCASTENWLAGGSDIQYFGAGTRLSVL.